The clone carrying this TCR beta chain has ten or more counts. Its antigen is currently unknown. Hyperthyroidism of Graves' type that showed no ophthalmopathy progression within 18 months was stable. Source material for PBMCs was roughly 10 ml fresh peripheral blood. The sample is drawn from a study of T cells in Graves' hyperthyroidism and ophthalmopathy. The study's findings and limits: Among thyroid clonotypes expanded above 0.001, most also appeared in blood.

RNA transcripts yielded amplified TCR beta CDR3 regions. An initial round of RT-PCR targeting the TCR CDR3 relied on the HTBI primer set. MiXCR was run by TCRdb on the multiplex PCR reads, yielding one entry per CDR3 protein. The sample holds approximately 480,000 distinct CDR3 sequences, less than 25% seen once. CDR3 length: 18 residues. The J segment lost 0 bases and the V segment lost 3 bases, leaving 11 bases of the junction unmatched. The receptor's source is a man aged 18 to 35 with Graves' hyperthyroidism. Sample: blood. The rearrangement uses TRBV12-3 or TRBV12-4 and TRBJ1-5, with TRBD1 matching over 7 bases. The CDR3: CASSLWARRGNSNQPQHF. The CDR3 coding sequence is TGTGCCAGCAGTTTGTGGGCTCGCAGGGGGAATAGCAATCAGCCCCAGCATTTT.